These 3 T cell receptor beta chains were sequenced from one sample in a study of blood T cell repertoires in COVID-19. Clones were sequenced by immunoSEQ multiplex PCR, and TCRdb holds only the in-frame ones, with some missing. The sample shows approximately 230,000 clones, around four fifths of them seen only once. Sequencing was done on a sample of peripheral blood. The receptor source for this set is a young man with active or convalescent COVID-19.

The chain links TRBV5-4 to TRBJ1-2; D gene ambiguous. This CDR3 spans 14 amino acids. Per germline, CDR1 SGHNT and CDR2 YYREEE (reference sequence). Trimming cost V 4 bases and J 6 bases, with 16 bases left between them. CDR3 loop: CASSGIMEGHGYTF. The CDR3 bases are TGTGCCAGCAGCGGCATCATGGAGGGCCATGGCTACACCTTC.

V usage is TRBV4-3 and J usage is TRBJ1-2; D is unresolved. Germline V gives CDR1 LGHNA, CDR2 YSLEER. V gave up 0 bases and J gave up 0 bases, with 8 bases separating them. The CDR3 has 15 residues. CDR3 in DNA: TGCGCCAGCAGCCAAGAAATGACTTCTAACTATGGCTACACCTTC. Translating it yields CASSQEMTSNYGYTF.

The table lists this clone with a few counts. The chain employs TRBV6-5 and TRBJ2-2; D gene uncertain. The CDR3 runs 13 residues. V dropped 5 bases and J dropped 5 bases, with 9 bases sitting between them. CDR1 and CDR2 (germline): MNHEY, SVGAGI. CDR3 sequence reads: CASSRSKTGELFF. The CDR3 nucleotides are TGTGCCAGCAGTCGTAGCAAGACCGGGGAGCTGTTTTTT.